This T cell receptor beta chain stems from a study of blood T cell repertoires in COVID-19. Study-wide context: Samples came from the United States, Italy and Spain, spanning acute and convalescent COVID-19. The cDNA or gDNA used as material had been derived from T cells, B-cell-depleted T cells, or PBMCs.

V shed 6 bases and J 6 bases; nucleotides not matched to a gene: 10. CDR1 is MDHEN, CDR2 SYDVKM, per germline. The CDR3 is 14 amino acids. Source study methods: Estimates of nucleated cell counts were drawn from the amplification of reference gene primers. The data were produced by immunoSEQ multiplex PCR, yet TCRdb's version contains in-frame clones alone and is incomplete. The V and J calls and clone size come from that table; D and trimming were worked out from the DNA. Among about 140,000 clones listed, approximately 86% were seen once. The sample was peripheral blood. The chain employs TRBV28 and TRBJ1-1, with 7 bases fitting TRBD1. This TCR derives from a woman aged 55-75 years with acute or convalescent COVID-19. The CDR3: CASSPTRGWAEAFF. The CDR3 DNA reads as TGTGCCAGCAGCCCCACCAGGGGGTGGGCTGAAGCTTTCTTT.